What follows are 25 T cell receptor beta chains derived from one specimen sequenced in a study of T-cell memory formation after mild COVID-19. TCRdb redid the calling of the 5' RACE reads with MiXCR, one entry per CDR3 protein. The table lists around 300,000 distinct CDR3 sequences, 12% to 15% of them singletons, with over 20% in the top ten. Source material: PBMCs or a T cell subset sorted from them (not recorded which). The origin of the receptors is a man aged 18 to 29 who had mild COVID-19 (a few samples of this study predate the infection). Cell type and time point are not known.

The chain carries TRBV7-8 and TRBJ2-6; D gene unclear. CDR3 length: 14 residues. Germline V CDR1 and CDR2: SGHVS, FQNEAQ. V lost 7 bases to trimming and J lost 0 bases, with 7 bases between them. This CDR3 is CASNPTSGANVLTF. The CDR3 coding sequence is TGTGCCAGCAACCCGACCTCTGGGGCCAACGTCCTGACTTTC.

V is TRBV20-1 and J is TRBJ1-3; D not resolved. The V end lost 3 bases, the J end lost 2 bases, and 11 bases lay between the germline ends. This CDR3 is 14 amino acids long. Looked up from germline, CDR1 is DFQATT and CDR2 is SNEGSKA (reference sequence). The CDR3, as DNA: TGCAGTGCTAGGGGTCCCTGGACTGGAAACACCATATATTTT. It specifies CSARGPWTGNTIYF.

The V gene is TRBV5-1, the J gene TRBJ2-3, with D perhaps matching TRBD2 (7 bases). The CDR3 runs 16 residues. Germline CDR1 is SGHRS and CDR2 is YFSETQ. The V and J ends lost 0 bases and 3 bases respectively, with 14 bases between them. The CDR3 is CASSLEQGRETDTQYF. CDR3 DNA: TGCGCCAGCAGCTTGGAGCAGGGGAGGGAGACAGATACGCAGTATTTT.

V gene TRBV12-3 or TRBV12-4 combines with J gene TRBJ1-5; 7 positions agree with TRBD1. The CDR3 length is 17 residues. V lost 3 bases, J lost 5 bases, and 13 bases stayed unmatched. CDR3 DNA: TGTGCCAGCAGTTTGGGCAGGGGAGTAGACAGGGATCAGCCCCAGCATTTT. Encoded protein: CASSLGRGVDRDQPQHF.

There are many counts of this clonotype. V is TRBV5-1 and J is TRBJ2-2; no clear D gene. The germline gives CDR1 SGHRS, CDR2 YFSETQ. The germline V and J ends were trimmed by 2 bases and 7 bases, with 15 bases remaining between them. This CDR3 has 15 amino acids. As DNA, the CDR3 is TGCGCCAGCAGCTTTGGCAACCTAGGGCACGGGGAGCTGTTTTTT. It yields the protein CASSFGNLGHGELFF. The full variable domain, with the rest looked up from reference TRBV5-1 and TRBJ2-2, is KAGVTQTPRYLIKTRGQQVTLSCSPISGHRSVSWYQQTPGQGLQFLFEYFSETQRNKGNFPGRFSGRQFSNSRSEMNVSTLELGDSALYLCASSFGNLGHGELFFGEGSRLTVL.

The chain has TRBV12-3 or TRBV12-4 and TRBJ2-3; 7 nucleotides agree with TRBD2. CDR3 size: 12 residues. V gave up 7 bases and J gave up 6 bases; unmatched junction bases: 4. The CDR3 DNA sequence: TGTGCCAGCATGAGGGGAGGGGATACGCAGTATTTT. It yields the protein CASMRGGDTQYF.

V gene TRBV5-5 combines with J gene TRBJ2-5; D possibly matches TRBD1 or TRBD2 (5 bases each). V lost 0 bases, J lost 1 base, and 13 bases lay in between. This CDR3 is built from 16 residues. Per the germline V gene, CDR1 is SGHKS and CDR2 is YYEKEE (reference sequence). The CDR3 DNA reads TGTGCCAGCAGCTTGGGACCTCGGGGCAGCCAAGAGACCCAGTACTTC. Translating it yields CASSLGPRGSQETQYF.

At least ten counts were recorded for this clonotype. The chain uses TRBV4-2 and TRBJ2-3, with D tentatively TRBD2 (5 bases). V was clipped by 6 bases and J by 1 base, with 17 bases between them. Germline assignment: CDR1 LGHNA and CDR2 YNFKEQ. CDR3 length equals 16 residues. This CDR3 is CASRTIGVPGTDTQYF. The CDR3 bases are TGTGCCAGCAGGACAATCGGGGTACCTGGCACAGATACGCAGTATTTT.

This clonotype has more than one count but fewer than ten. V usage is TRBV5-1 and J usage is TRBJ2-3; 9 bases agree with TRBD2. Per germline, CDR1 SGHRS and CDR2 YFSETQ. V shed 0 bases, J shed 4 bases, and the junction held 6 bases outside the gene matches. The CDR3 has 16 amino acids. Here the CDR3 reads CASSLDLAGTPDTQYF. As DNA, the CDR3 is TGCGCCAGCAGCTTGGATCTAGCGGGGACTCCAGATACGCAGTATTTT.

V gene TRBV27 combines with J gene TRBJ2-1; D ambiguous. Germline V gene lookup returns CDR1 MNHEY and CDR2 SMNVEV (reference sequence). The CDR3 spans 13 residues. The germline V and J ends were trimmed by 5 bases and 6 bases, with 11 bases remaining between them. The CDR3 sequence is CASSVLAANEQFF. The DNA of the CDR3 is TGTGCCAGCAGTGTCCTGGCAGCCAATGAGCAGTTCTTC.

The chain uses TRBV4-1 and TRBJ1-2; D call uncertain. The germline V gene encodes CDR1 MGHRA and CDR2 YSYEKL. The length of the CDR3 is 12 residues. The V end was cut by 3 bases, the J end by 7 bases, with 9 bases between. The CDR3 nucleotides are TGCGCCAGCAGCCAGCCCCTGGGTGGCTACACCTTC. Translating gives CASSQPLGGYTF.

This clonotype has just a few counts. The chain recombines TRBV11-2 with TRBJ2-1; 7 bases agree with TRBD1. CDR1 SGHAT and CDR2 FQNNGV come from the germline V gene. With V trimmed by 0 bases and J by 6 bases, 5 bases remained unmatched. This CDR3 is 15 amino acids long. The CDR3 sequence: CASSLETGHSNEQFF. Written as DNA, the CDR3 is TGTGCCAGCAGCTTAGAGACAGGGCATAGCAATGAGCAGTTCTTC.

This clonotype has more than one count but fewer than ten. The CDR3 loop reads CASTPPGHLNGYTF. CDR3 coding DNA: TGTGCCAGCACCCCCCCGGGACATTTGAATGGCTACACCTTC. V and J are TRBV7-9 and TRBJ1-2, with D maybe TRBD1 (6 bases). This CDR3 is built from 14 residues. V was cut by 7 bases and J by 6 bases, with 18 bases left in between. Germline V CDR1 and CDR2: SEHNR, FQNEAQ (reference sequence).

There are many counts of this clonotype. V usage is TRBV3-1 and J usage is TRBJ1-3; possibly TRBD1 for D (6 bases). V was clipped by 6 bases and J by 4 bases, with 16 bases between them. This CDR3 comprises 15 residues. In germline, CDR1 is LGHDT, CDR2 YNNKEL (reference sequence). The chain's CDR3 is CASSAYRDGGNTIYF. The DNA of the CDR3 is TGTGCCAGCAGTGCATACAGGGACGGCGGAAACACCATATATTTT.

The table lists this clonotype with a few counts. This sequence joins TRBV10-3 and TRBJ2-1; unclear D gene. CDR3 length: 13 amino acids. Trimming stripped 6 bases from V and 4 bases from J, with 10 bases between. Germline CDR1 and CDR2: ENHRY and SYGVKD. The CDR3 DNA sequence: TGTGCCATCAGGGATCTCGCTTACAATGAGCAGTTCTTC. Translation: CAIRDLAYNEQFF.

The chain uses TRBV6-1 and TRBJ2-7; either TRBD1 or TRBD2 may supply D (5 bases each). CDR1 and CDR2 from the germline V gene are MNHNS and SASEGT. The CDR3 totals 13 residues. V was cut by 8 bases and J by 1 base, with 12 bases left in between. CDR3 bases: TGTGCCAGCGGGGGAAGGGGTTCCTACGAGCAGTACTTC. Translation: CASGGRGSYEQYF.

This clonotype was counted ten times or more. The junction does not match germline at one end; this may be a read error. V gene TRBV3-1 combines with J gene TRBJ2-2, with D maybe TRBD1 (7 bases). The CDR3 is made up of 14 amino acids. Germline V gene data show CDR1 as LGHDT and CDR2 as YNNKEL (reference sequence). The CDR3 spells CASSQGGNTGELFF. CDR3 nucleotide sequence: TGCGCCAGCAGCCAGGGGGGGAACACCGGGGAGCTGTTTTTT.

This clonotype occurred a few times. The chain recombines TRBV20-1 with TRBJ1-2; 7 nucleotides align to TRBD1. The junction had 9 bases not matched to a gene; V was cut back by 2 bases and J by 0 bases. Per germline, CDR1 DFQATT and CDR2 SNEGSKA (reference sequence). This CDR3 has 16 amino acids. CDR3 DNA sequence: TGCAGTGCTAGACTCCCGGGACAGCTATCTAACTATGGCTACACCTTC. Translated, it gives CSARLPGQLSNYGYTF.

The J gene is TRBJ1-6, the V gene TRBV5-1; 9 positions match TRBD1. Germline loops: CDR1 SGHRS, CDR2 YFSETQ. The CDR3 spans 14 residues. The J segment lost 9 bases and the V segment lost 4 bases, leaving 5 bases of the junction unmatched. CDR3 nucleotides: TGCGCCAGCAGCGCCGGGACAGGGTCTTCACCCCTCCACTTT. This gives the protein CASSAGTGSSPLHF. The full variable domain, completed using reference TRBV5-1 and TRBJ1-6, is KAGVTQTPRYLIKTRGQQVTLSCSPISGHRSVSWYQQTPGQGLQFLFEYFSETQRNKGNFPGRFSGRQFSNSRSEMNVSTLELGDSALYLCASSAGTGSSPLHFGNGTRLTVT.

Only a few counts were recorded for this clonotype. In DNA, the CDR3 is TGCGCCAGCAGCTTGGCCGGACAGGACCTCTCCGGGCTGTTTTTT. Translation: CASSLAGQDLSGLFF. V is TRBV5-1 and J is TRBJ1-4, with 7 bases fitting TRBD1. There are 15 residues in the CDR3. The V gene's germline CDR1 is SGHRS and CDR2 YFSETQ. The V and J ends lost 0 bases and 14 bases, in that order; junction bases with no gene match: 13.

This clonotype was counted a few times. CDR3 bases: TGTGCCAGCAGCTTAGGACTAGGGAATGAGCAGTTCTTC. This translates into CASSLGLGNEQFF. The rearrangement joins TRBV7-2 to TRBJ2-1; D possibly corresponds to TRBD2 (6 bases). Germline-derived CDR1 and CDR2 are SGHTA and FQGNSA. The germline V and J ends were trimmed by 1 base and 7 bases, with 8 bases remaining between them. The CDR3 sequence is 13 residues long. The full variable domain, rest sourced from reference TRBV7-2 and TRBJ2-1, is GAGVSQSPSNKVTEKGKDVELRCDPISGHTALYWYRQSLGQGLEFLIYFQGNSAPDKSGLPSDRFSAERTGGSVSTLTIQRTQQEDSAVYLCASSLGLGNEQFFGPGTRLTVL.

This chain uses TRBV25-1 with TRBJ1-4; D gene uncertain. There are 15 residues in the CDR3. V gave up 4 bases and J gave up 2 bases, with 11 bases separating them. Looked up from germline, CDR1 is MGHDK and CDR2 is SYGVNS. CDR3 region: CASSGWTETNEKLFF. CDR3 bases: TGTGCCAGCAGTGGTTGGACGGAGACTAATGAAAAACTGTTTTTT.

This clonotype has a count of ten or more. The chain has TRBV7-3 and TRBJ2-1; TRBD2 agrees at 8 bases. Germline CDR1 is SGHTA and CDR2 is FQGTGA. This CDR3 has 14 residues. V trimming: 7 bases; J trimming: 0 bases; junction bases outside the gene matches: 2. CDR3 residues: CASTAGGSYNEQFF. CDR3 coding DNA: TGTGCCAGCACGGCGGGGGGCTCCTACAATGAGCAGTTCTTC.

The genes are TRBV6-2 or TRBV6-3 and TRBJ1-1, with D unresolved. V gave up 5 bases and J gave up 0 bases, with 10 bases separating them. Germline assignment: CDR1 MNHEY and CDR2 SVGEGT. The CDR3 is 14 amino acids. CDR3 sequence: CASSMLAMNTEAFF. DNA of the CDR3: TGTGCCAGCAGTATGCTCGCCATGAACACTGAAGCTTTCTTT.

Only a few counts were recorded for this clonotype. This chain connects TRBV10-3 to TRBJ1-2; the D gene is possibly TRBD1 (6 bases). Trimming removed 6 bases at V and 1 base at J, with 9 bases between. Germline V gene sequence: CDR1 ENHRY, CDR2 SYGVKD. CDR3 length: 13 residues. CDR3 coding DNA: TGTGCCATCAGGGACAGAGGTAACTATGGCTACACCTTC. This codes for CAIRDRGNYGYTF.